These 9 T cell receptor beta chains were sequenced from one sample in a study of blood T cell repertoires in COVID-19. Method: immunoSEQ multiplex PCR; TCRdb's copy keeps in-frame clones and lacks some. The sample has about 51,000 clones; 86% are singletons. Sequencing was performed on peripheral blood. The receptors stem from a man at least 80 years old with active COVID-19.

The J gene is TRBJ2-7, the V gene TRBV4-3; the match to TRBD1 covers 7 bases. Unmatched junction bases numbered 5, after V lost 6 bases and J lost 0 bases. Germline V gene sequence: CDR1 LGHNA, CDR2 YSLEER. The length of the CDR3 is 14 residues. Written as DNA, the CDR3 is TGCGCCAGCAGTCCCGGGACAGTCTCCTACGAGCAGTACTTC. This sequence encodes CASSPGTVSYEQYF.

DNA for the CDR3: TGTGCCAGCGCCCTGGGGCTGAGGTATTCACCCCTCCACTTT. It codes for CASALGLRYSPLHF. V gene TRBV6-5 combines with J gene TRBJ1-6, with a possible D match to TRBD1 (5 bases). Germline V CDR1 and CDR2: MNHEY, SVGAGI. Between the trimmed V and J ends, which lost 8 bases and 8 bases, there was a span of 16 bases. This CDR3 has 14 residues.

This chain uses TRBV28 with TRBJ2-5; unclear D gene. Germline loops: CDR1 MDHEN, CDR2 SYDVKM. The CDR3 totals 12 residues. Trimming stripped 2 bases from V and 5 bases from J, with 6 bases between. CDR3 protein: CASSLVRETQYF. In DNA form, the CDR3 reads TGTGCCAGCAGTTTAGTGCGGGAGACCCAGTACTTC.

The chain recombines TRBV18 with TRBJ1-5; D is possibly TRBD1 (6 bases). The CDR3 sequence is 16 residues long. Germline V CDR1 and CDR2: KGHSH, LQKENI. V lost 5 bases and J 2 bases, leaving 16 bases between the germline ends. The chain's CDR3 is CASSARGGLGNQPQHF. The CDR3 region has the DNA TGTGCCAGCTCAGCTAGAGGGGGTTTGGGCAATCAGCCCCAGCATTTT.

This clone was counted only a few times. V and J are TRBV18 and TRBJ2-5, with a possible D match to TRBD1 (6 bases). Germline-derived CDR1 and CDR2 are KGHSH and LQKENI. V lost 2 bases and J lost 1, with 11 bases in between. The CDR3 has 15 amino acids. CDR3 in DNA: TGTGCCAGCTCACCAACGATACAGGGCCAAGAGACCCAGTACTTC. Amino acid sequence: CASSPTIQGQETQYF.

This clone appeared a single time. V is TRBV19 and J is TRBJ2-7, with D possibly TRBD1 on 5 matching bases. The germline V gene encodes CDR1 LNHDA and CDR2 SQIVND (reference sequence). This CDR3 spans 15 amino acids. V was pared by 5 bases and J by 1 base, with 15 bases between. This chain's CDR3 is CASSSLLDRSYEQYF. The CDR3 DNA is TGTGCCAGTAGTTCCCTACTTGACAGATCCTACGAGCAGTACTTC.

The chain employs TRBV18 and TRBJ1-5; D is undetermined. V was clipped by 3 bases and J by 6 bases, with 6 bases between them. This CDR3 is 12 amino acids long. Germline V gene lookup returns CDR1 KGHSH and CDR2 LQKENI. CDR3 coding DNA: TGTGCCAGCTCACCCCCGGGTCAGCCCCAGCATTTT. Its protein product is CASSPPGQPQHF.

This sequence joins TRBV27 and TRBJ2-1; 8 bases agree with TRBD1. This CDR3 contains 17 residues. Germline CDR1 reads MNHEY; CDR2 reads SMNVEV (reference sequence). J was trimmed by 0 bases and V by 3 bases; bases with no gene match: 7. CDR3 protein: CASSFAGGWSSYNEQFF. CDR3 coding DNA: TGTGCCAGCAGTTTTGCAGGGGGCTGGAGCTCCTACAATGAGCAGTTCTTC.

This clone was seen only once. The CDR3 loop reads CASGLTGQTEAFF. DNA of the CDR3: TGTGCCAGCGGACTCACCGGGCAAACTGAAGCTTTCTTT. V and J are TRBV6-5 and TRBJ1-1; no clear D gene. The CDR3 extends over 13 amino acids. Germline CDR1 reads MNHEY; CDR2 reads SVGAGI. V lost 8 bases and J 5 bases, leaving 15 bases between the germline ends.